This entry features one TCR beta chain sequence. As yet, its antigen is unknown. Antigen-specific CD4+ T cells expanded by the ViraFEST assay with viral peptide pools were then sequenced. Upon completion of around eleven days in culture, CD4+ T cells were isolated. Either the BNT162b2 or mRNA-1273 vaccine was given to participants in two doses. This sample was included in a study of vaccination effects on CD4 cells after COVID-19. Germline V lookup: CDR1 LNHDA, CDR2 SQIVND (reference sequence). The CDR3 is 13 amino acids. V was clipped by 7 bases and J by 0 bases, with 6 bases between them. Repertoires were generated with immunoSEQ multiplex PCR, while TCRdb's copy carries only in-frame clones and drops some. The table lists more than 60,000 clones, about 74% of them singletons.

The receptor was derived from a human donor who received a COVID-19 vaccine. The V call is TRBV19, the J call TRBJ2-2; D ambiguous. Source: CD4+ T cells from PBMCs cultured with HCoV-229E spike peptides, taken after COVID-19 vaccination. In DNA, the CDR3 is TGTGCCAGTATGAGGACGAACACCGGGGAGCTGTTTTTT. Its translation: CASMRTNTGELFF.